These 5 T cell receptor beta chains were all obtained from the same sample, sequenced in a study of cytomegalovirus exposure and HLA in healthy donors. PCR amplification relied on 60 Vbeta primers (plus 13 Jbeta primers). Produced via immunoSEQ multiplex PCR; TCRdb's table is partial and in-frame only. The sample includes about 110,000 clones, about 80% of them seen just once. The sample comprised PBMCs. Every receptor here comes from a woman in her 50s in good health and CMV-seropositive.

The rearrangement uses TRBV27 and TRBJ1-2; 7 nucleotides agree with TRBD1. The V and J ends lost 5 bases and 2 bases, in that order; junction bases with no gene match: 2. The germline V gene encodes CDR1 MNHEY and CDR2 SMNVEV (reference sequence). The CDR3 length is 13 residues. CDR3 region: CASSKTGNYGYTF. The CDR3 nucleotides read TGTGCCAGCAGTAAGACAGGGAACTATGGCTACACCTTC.

This chain joins TRBV5-1 and TRBJ2-1; the match to TRBD2 covers 7 bases. The ends lost 8 bases at V and 2 bases at J; junction bases unmatched: 7. Germline-derived CDR1 and CDR2 are SGHRS and YFSETQ. CDR3 length: 14 amino acids. Here the CDR3 reads CASRGGLPYNEQFF. The CDR3 nucleotides are TGCGCCAGTAGGGGAGGGTTACCCTACAATGAGCAGTTCTTC.

This clone was seen just once. V gene TRBV2 combines with J gene TRBJ1-2, with D possibly matching TRBD1 (6 bases). CDR3 size: 15 residues. Germline V gives CDR1 SNHLY, CDR2 FYNNEI. V was pared by 8 bases and J by 2 bases, with 18 bases between. The CDR3 bases are TGTGCCAGCTCGCAGGGGCTCCCTAGGAACTATGGCTACACCTTC. This sequence encodes CASSQGLPRNYGYTF.

There are a few counts of this clone. This chain connects TRBV18 to TRBJ2-5, with 7 bases matching TRBD1. Trimming took 6 bases from V and 4 from J; bases not matched to a gene: 5. Germline lookup yields CDR1 KGHSH and CDR2 LQKENI. The length of the CDR3 is 13 residues. DNA of the CDR3: TGTGCCAGCTCCCAGGGGGTTGGAGAGACCCAGTACTTC. Residues: CASSQGVGETQYF.

With respect to this clone: Compared with germline, one end of the junction differs, possibly owing to a read error. The chain carries TRBV9 and TRBJ1-3; TRBD1 is a possible D gene (6 bases). The CDR3 loop spans 15 amino acids. The germline V gene encodes CDR1 SGDLS and CDR2 YYNGEE. CDR3: CAGSQDRSSGNTIYF. In DNA form, the CDR3 reads TGTGCCGGCAGCCAAGACAGGAGCTCTGGAAACACCATATATTTT.